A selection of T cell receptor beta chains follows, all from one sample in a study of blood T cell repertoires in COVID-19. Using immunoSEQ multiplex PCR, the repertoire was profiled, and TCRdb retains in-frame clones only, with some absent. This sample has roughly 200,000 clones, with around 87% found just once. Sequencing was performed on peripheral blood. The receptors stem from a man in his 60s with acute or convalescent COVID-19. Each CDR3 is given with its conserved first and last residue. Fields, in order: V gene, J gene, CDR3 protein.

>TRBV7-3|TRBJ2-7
CASSPGTDPYEQYF
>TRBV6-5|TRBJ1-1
CASSYLQGQVRWVFF
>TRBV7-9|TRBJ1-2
CASSLAPAGAVGYTF
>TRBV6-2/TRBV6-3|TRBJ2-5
CASSYRGTSGRVKETQYF
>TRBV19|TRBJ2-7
CASSPRTGPNSYEQYF
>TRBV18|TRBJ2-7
CASSPSEGPAMREQYF
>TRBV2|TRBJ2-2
CASSVRQGASTGELFF
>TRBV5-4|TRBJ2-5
CASSLWAQIETQYF
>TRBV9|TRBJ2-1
CASSAGAGGNNEQFF
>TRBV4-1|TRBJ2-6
CASSQVVSGANVLTF
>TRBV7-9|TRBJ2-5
CASSLGGPQETQYF
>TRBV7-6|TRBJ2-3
CASSLGVAGAADTQYF
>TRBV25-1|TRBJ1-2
CASSGEVAGSGYTF
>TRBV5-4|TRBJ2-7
CASSLGSSYEQYF
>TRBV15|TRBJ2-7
CATSRDRLQGSSYEQYF
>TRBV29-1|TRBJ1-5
CSVGGLSNQPQHF
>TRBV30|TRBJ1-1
CAWKFPGTGDNEAFF
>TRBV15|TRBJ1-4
CATSRAHNEKLFF
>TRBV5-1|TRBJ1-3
CASSLGSTSGNTIYF
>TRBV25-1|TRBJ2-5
CASSEHRAPGGETQYF
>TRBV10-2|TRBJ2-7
CASSGPGGDRYEQYF
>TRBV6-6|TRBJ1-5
CASSYSTGNSNQPQHF
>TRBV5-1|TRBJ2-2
CASSFRRPNTGELFF
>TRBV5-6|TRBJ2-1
CASSSRLAGDLHEQFF
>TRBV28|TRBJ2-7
CASSLVGPPYEQYF
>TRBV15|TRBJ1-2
CATSRDSGGNGYTF
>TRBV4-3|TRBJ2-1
CASSQDRASGGQNEQFF
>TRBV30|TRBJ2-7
CAWSVSRQGLGEQYF
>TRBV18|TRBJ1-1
CASSPTGARGAEAFF